The 11 T cell receptor beta chains reported below all come from one sample, sequenced in a study of blood T cell repertoires in COVID-19. Assay used: immunoSEQ multiplex PCR; TCRdb lists only in-frame clones, some missing. This sample has roughly 180,000 clones, with roughly four fifths found just once. Source material: peripheral blood. These TCRs come from a woman aged 25 to 45 with acute or convalescent COVID-19.

The chain carries TRBV28 and TRBJ1-4; the D is unclear. V lost 5 bases and J lost 8, with 6 bases in between. CDR3 length: 11 residues. Per germline, CDR1 MDHEN and CDR2 SYDVKM. The CDR3 DNA sequence: TGTGCCAGCAGTGAACAGGAAAAACTGTTTTTT. Translation gives CASSEQEKLFF.

This chain joins TRBV28 and TRBJ1-2; 10 positions match TRBD1. The trim removed 4 bases at V and 0 bases at J, leaving 2 bases unmatched. The length of the CDR3 is 15 residues. Germline-derived CDR1 and CDR2 are MDHEN and SYDVKM. In nucleotides, the CDR3 is TGTGCCAGCAGTTCAGGACAGGGGGCTAACTATGGCTACACCTTC. Amino acids: CASSSGQGANYGYTF.

This chain links TRBV6-5 with TRBJ1-2; 7 bases agree with TRBD1. This CDR3 spans 13 amino acids. Per the germline V gene, CDR1 is MNHEY and CDR2 is SVGAGI. V dropped 5 bases and J dropped 6; count of bases not matched to a gene: 6. CDR3 in amino acids: CASSLTGKDGYTF. CDR3 nucleotide sequence: TGTGCCAGCAGTCTGACAGGGAAGGATGGCTACACCTTC.

This clone appeared a few times. J is TRBJ2-5 and V is TRBV3-1 (or the pseudogene TRBV3-2); tentative D call: TRBD2 (6 bases). Germline V gives CDR1 LGHDT, CDR2 YNNKEL (reference sequence). This CDR3 comprises 16 residues. Trimming took off 4 bases at V and 5 bases at J, with 20 bases between the two ends. CDR3 nucleotide sequence: TGTGCCAGCAGCCCGACCCGGGACTCTGGAGGGGAGACCCAGTACTTC. This codes for CASSPTRDSGGETQYF.

The chain recombines TRBV27 with TRBJ2-7, with 8 bases fitting TRBD2. J gave up 6 bases and V 6 bases, and 10 bases lay outside the gene matches. This CDR3 contains 14 residues. From germline, CDR1 is MNHEY and CDR2 SMNVEV (reference sequence). CDR3 sequence reads: CASRSYPGTSEQYF. CDR3 sequence (DNA): TGTGCCAGCAGATCCTATCCCGGGACTAGCGAGCAGTACTTC.

In its sample, this clone was seen once. The V and J genes are TRBV20-1 and TRBJ2-3; the match to TRBD1 covers 11 bases. From germline, CDR1 is DFQATT and CDR2 SNEGSKA (reference sequence). V lost 3 bases and J lost 5; bases outside the gene matches: 4. This CDR3 comprises 14 residues. As DNA, the CDR3 is TGCAGTGCTAGTTACGGGACAGGGGGAGATACGCAGTATTTT. As protein: CSASYGTGGDTQYF.

The J gene is TRBJ2-3, the V gene TRBV5-4; the D is unclear. The germline V gene has CDR1 SGHNT and CDR2 YYREEE (reference sequence). The CDR3 is 14 amino acids. V was clipped by 1 base and J by 4 bases, with 10 bases between them. CDR3 loop: CASSLRLNSDTQYF. For the CDR3, the DNA is TGTGCCAGCAGCTTGCGACTGAACTCAGATACGCAGTATTTT.

The chain uses TRBV2 and TRBJ1-1, with D maybe TRBD1 (6 bases). In germline, CDR1 is SNHLY, CDR2 FYNNEI. The V end was cut by 7 bases, the J end by 1 base, with 16 bases between. CDR3 length: 15 residues. CDR3 sequence reads: CASTPPQGRNTEAFF. In nucleotides, the CDR3 is TGTGCCAGCACACCCCCCCAGGGGAGGAACACTGAAGCTTTCTTT.

The chain has TRBV18 and TRBJ1-4, with D possibly matching TRBD1 (5 bases). The germline V gene encodes CDR1 KGHSH and CDR2 LQKENI. Trimming left V 4 bases short and J 5 bases short, with 14 bases between. The length of the CDR3 is 15 residues. CDR3 nucleotides: TGTGCCAGCTCACTACCGACAGCTGGCAATGAAAAACTGTTTTTT. Encoded protein: CASSLPTAGNEKLFF.

J is TRBJ2-1 and V is TRBV18; D might be TRBD2 (6 bases). The CDR3 covers 15 residues. Germline CDR1 KGHSH, CDR2 LQKENI. The ends were cut back, 5 bases at V and 5 bases at J, with 16 bases in the middle. CDR3 sequence: CASSKTTSLHNEQFF. CDR3 nucleotides: TGTGCCAGCTCAAAAACCACTAGCCTCCACAATGAGCAGTTCTTC.

The chain is built from TRBV5-1 and TRBJ2-5; the D is unclear. Germline V gives CDR1 SGHRS, CDR2 YFSETQ. The V end was cut by 0 bases, the J end by 4 bases, with 13 bases between. The CDR3 runs 15 residues. CDR3 sequence reads: CASSLGAGAGETQYF. CDR3 bases: TGCGCCAGCAGCTTGGGAGCAGGCGCCGGAGAGACCCAGTACTTC.